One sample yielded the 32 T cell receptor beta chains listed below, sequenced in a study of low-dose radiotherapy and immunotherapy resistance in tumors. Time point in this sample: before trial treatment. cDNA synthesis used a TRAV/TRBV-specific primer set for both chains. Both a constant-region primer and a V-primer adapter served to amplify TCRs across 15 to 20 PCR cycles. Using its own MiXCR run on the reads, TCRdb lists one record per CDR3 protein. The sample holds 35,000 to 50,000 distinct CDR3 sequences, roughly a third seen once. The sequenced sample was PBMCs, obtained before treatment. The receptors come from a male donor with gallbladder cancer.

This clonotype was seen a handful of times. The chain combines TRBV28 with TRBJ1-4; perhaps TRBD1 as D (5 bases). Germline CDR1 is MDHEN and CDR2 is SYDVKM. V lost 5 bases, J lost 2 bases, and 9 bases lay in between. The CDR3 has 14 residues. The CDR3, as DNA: TGTGCCAGCAGTACGACAGCGACTAATGAAAAACTGTTTTTT. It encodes CASSTTATNEKLFF.

CDR3 in DNA: TGTGCCACCATAGCGGGGGGTTTTTACGAGCAGTACTTC. Translation: CATIAGGFYEQYF. The genes are TRBV6-1 and TRBJ2-7; 10 nucleotides line up with TRBD2. Unmatched junction bases numbered 7, after V lost 10 bases and J lost 4 bases. The CDR3 spans 13 residues. Germline CDR1 reads MNHNS; CDR2 reads SASEGT.

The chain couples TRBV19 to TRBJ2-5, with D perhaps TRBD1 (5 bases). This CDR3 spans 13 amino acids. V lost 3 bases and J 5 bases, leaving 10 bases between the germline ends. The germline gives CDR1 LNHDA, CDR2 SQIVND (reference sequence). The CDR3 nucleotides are TGTGCCAGTAGTATGTCAGGGTTGGAGACCCAGTACTTC. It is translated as CASSMSGLETQYF.

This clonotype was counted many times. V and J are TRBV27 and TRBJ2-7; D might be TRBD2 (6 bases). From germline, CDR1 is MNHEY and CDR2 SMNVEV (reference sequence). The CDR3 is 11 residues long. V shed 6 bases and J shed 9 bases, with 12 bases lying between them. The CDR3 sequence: CASRSLGGQYF. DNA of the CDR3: TGTGCCAGCAGGAGCCTGGGAGGGCAGTACTTC.

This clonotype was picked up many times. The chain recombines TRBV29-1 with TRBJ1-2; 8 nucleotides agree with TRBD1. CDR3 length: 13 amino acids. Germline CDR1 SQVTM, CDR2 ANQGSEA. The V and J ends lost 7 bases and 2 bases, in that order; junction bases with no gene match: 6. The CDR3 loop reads CSATDRDNYGYTF. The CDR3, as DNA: TGCAGCGCTACGGACAGGGACAACTATGGCTACACCTTC.

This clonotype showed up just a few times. The CDR3 region has the DNA TGCAGTGCTAGAGATCCGGGACAGGGTAACACCGGGGAGCTGTTTTTT. Translated, it gives CSARDPGQGNTGELFF. The J gene is TRBJ2-2, the V gene TRBV20-1, with 9 bases aligning to TRBD1. The CDR3 consists of 16 residues. Per germline, CDR1 DFQATT and CDR2 SNEGSKA (reference sequence). V lost 0 bases to trimming and J lost 2 bases; unmatched junction nucleotides: 4.

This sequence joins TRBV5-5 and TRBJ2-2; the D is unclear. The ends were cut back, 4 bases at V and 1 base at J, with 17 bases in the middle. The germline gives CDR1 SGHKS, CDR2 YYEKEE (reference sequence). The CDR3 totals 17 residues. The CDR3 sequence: CASSVTDLPLNTGELFF. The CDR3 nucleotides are TGTGCCAGCAGCGTTACGGACCTCCCTCTGAACACCGGGGAGCTGTTTTTT.

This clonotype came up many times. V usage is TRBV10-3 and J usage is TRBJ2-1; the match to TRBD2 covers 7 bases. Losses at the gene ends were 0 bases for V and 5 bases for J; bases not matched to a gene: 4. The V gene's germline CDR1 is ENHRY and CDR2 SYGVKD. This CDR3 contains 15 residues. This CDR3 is CAISESRDYHNEQFF. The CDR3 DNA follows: TGTGCCATCAGTGAGTCTCGGGACTACCACAATGAGCAGTTCTTC.

The CDR3: CASSQVQERGVSTDTQYF. In nucleotides, the CDR3 is TGCGCCAGCAGCCAAGTACAAGAGCGGGGGGTTAGCACAGATACGCAGTATTTT. The chain uses TRBV4-1 and TRBJ2-3; TRBD2 matches at 9 bases. Germline-derived CDR1 and CDR2 are MGHRA and YSYEKL. With V trimmed by 1 base and J by 0 bases, 8 bases remained unmatched. This CDR3 spans 18 amino acids.

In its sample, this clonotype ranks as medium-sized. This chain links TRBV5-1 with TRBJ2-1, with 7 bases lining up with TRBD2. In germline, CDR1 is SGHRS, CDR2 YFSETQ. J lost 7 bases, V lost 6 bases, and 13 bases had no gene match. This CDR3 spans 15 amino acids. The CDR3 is CASKAPGLTINEQFF. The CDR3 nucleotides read TGCGCCAGCAAAGCCCCGGGACTAACTATAAATGAGCAGTTCTTC.

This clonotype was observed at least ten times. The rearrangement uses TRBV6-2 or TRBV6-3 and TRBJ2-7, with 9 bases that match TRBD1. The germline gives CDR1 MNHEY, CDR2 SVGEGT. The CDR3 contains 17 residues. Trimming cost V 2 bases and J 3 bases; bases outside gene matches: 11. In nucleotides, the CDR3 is TGTGCCAGCAGTTACCCGTCCACCGGGACAGGGTACTACGAGCAGTACTTC. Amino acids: CASSYPSTGTGYYEQYF.

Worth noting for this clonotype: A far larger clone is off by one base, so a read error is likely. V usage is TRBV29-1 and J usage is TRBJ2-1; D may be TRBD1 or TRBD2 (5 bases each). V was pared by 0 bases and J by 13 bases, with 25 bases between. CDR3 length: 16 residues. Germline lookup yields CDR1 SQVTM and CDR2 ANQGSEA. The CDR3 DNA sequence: TGCAGCGTTGAAGATTGGGGCGGGCTTGAATACGAGACCCAGTTCTTC. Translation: CSVEDWGGLEYETQFF.

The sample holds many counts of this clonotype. The CDR3 protein is CSARSRYYEQYF. Here the CDR3 DNA reads TGCAGTGCTAGAAGCCGTTACTACGAGCAGTACTTC. The chain carries TRBV20-1 and TRBJ2-7; the D is unclear. The CDR3 sequence is 12 residues long. Germline V lookup: CDR1 DFQATT, CDR2 SNEGSKA (reference sequence). V was trimmed by 2 bases and J by 3 bases, leaving 8 bases between them.

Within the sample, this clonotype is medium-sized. CDR3 coding DNA: TGTGCCAGCCATTGGAGTAACACCGGGGAGCTGTTTTTT. This sequence encodes CASHWSNTGELFF. The rearrangement links TRBV6-2 or TRBV6-3 to TRBJ2-2; D remains ambiguous. The CDR3 runs to 13 residues. Germline V gene sequence: CDR1 MNHEY, CDR2 SVGEGT. Trimming removed 8 bases from V and 2 bases from J, with 9 bases in between.

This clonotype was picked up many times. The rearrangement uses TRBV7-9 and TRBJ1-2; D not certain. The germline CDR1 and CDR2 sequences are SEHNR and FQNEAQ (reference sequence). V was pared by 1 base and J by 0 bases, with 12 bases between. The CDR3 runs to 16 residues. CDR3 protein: CASSLGGVEANYGYTF. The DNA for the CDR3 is TGTGCCAGCAGCTTAGGTGGAGTCGAGGCTAACTATGGCTACACCTTC.

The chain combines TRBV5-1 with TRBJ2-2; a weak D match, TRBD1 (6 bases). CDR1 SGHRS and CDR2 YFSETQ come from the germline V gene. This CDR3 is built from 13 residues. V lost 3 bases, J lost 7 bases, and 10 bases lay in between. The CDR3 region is CASSSQGYGELFF. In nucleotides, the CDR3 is TGCGCCAGCAGCTCACAGGGATACGGGGAGCTGTTTTTT.

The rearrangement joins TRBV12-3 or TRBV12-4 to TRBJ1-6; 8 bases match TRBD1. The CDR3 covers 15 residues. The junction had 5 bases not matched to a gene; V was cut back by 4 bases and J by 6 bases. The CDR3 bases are TGTGCCAGCAGTTCGACAGGGGCTGGTAATTCACCCCTCCACTTT. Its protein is CASSSTGAGNSPLHF.

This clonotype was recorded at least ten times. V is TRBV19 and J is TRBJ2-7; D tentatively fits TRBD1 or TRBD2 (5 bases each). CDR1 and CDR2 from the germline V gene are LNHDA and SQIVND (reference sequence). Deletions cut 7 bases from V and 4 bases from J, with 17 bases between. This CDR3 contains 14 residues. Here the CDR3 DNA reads TGTGCCAGTACCCCTAGGGACGGTTCTTACGAGCAGTACTTC. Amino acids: CASTPRDGSYEQYF.

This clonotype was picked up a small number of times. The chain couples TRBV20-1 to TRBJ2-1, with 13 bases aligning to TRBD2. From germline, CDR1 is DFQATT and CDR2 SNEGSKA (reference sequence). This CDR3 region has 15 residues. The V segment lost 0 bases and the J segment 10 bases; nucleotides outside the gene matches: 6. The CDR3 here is CSARELAGGLGEQFF. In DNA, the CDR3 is TGCAGTGCTAGAGAACTAGCGGGGGGGCTAGGGGAGCAGTTCTTC.

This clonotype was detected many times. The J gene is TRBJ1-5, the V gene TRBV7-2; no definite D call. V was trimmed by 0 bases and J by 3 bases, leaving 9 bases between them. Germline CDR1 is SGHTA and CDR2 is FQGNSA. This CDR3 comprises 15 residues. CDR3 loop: CASSLAGVLNQPQHF. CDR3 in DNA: TGTGCCAGCAGCTTAGCCGGGGTCCTCAATCAGCCCCAGCATTTT. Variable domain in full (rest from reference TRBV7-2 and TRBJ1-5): GAGVSQSPSNKVTEKGKDVELRCDPISGHTALYWYRQSLGQGLEFLIYFQGNSAPDKSGLPSDRFSAERTGGSVSTLTIQRTQQEDSAVYLCASSLAGVLNQPQHFGDGTRLSIL.

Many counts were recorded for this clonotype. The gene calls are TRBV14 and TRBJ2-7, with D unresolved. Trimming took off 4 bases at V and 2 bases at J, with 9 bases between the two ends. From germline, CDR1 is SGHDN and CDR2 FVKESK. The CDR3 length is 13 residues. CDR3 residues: CASSPTIAYEQYF. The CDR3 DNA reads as TGTGCCAGCAGCCCGACGATCGCCTACGAGCAGTACTTC.

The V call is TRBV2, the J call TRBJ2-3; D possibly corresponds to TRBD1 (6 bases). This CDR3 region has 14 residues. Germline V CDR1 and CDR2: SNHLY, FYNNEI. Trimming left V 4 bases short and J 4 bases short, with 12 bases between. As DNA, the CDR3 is TGTGCCAGCAGTGCCTTGACAGGCTCAGATACGCAGTATTTT. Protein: CASSALTGSDTQYF.

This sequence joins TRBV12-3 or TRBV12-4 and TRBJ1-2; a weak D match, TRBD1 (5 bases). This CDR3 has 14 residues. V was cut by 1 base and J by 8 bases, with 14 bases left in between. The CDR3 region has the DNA TGTGCCAGCAGTTTAGACCGGGGGAAAGGGGGCTACACCTTC. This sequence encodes CASSLDRGKGGYTF.

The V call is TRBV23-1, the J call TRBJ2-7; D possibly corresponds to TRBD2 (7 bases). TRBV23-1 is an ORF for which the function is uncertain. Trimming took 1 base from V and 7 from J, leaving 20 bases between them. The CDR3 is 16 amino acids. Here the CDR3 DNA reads TGCGCCAGCAGTCAATGGGGCGGGAGAACAGGGCGAGAGCAGTACTTC. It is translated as CASSQWGGRTGREQYF.

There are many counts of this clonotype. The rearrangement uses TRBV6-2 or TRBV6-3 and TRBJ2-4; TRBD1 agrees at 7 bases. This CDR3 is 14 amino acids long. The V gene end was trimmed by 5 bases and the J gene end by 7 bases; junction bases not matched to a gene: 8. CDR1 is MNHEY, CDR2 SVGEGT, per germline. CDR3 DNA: TGTGCCAGCAGTCAACAGGGGTGGGTGAACATTCAGTACTTC. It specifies CASSQQGWVNIQYF.

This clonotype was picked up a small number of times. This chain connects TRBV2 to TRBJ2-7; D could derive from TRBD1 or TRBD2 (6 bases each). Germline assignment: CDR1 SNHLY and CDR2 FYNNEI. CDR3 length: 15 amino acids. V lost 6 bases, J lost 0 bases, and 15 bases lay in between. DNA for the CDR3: TGTGCCAGCAGCCAAGGAGGGGGGTTCTCCTACGAGCAGTACTTC. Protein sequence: CASSQGGGFSYEQYF.

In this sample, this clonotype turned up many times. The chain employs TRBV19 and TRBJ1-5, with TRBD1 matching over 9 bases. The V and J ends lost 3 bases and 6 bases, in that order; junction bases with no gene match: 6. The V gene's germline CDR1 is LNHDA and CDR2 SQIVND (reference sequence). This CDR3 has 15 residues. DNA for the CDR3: TGTGCCAGTAGTATTCCCTGGACAGGGGTTCAGCCCCAGCATTTT. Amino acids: CASSIPWTGVQPQHF.

The CDR3, as DNA: TGTGCCAGCAACCAGCGAAATCAGCCCCAGCATTTT. This encodes CASNQRNQPQHF. The chain links TRBV2 to TRBJ1-5; D is undetermined. The CDR3 loop spans 12 amino acids. Germline CDR1 is SNHLY and CDR2 is FYNNEI. Trimming took 7 bases from V and 4 from J, leaving 8 bases between them.

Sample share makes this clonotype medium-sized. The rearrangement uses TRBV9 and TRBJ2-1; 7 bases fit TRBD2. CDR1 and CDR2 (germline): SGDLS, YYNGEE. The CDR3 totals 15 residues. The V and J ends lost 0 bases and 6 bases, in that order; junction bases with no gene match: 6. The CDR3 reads CASSVEGGRANEQFF. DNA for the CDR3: TGTGCCAGCAGCGTAGAGGGAGGGCGAGCCAATGAGCAGTTCTTC.

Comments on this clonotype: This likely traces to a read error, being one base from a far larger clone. DNA of the CDR3: TGTGCCAGCAGCGTCCCCCTCAATGAGCAGTACTTC. Amino acid sequence: CASSVPLNEQYF. V usage is TRBV5-5 and J usage is TRBJ2-7; D remains ambiguous. Trimming removed 4 bases at V and 7 bases at J, with 12 bases between. The CDR3 has 12 residues. Germline V CDR1 and CDR2: SGHKS, YYEKEE (reference sequence).

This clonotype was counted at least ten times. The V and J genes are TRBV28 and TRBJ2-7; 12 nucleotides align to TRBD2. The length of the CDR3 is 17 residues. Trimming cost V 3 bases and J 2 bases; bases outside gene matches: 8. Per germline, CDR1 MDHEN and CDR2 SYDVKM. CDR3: CASSLLLAGGGTYEQYF. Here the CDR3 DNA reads TGTGCCAGCAGTTTGCTACTAGCGGGAGGAGGGACCTACGAGCAGTACTTC.

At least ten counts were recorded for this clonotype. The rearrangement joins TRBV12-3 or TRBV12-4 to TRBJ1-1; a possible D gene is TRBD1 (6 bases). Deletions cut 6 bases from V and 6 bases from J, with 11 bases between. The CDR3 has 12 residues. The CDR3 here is CASRGAGAEAFF. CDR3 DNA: TGTGCCAGCAGGGGGGCGGGGGCTGAAGCTTTCTTT.